This TCR beta chain was obtained from a study of shared clonotypes between healthy human individuals. The CDR3 totals 13 residues. V lost 3 bases to trimming and J lost 12 bases, with 15 bases between them. CDR1 LNHNV and CDR2 YYDKDF come from the germline V gene (reference sequence). Libraries were prepared by immunoSEQ multiplex PCR; TCRdb keeps only in-frame clonotypes and omits some of them. The repertoire holds roughly 650,000 clones, approximately 97% seen once, with 0.055% to 0.07% in the top ten. V is TRBV15 and J is TRBJ2-1; D is undetermined. The receptor's source is a young woman in good health. Input material: naive CD4+ T cells sorted from blood. The subset: CD45RA+ positively selected. The chain's CDR3 is CATSRANTERQFF. In DNA, the CDR3 is TGTGCCACCAGCAGGGCCAATACAGAAAGGCAGTTCTTC.